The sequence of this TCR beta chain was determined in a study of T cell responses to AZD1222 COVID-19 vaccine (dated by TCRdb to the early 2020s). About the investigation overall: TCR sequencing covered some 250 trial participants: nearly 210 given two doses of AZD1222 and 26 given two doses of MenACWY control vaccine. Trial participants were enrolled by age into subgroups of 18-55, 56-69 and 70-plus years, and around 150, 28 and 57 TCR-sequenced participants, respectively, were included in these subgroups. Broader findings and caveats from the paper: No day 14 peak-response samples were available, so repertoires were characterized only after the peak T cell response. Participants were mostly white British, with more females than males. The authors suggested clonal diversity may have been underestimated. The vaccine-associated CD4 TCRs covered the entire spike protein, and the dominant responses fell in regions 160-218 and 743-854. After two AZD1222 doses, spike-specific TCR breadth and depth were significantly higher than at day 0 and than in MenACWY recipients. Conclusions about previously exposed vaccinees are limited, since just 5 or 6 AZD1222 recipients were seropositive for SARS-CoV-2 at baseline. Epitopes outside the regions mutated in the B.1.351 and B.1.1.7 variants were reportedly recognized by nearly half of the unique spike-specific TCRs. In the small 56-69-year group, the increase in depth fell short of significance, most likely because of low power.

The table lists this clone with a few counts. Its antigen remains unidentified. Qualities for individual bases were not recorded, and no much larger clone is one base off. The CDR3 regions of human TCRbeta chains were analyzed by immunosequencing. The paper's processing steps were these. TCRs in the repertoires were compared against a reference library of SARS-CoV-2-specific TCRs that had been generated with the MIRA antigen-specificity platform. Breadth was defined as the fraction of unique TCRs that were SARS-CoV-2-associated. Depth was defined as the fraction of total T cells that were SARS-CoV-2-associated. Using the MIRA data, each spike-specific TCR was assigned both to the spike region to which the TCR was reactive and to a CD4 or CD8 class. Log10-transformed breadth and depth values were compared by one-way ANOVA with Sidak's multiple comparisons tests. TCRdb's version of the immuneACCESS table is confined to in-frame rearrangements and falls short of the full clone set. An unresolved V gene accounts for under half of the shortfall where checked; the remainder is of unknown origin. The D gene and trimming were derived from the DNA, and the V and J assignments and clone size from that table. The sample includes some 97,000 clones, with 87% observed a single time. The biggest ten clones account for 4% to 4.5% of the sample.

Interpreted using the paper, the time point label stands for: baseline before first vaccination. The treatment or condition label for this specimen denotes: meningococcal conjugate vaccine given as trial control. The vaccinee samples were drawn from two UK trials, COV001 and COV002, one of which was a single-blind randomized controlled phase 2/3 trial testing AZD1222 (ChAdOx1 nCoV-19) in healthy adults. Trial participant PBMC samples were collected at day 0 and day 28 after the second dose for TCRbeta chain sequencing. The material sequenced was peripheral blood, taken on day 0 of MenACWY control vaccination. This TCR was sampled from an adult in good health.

The nucleotides are TGTGCCAGCAGCTGGGACAGGGATGGGTATGGCTACACCTTC. This yields the protein CASSWDRDGYGYTF. This chain joins TRBV11-2 to TRBJ1-2; the junction holds 9 bases that match TRBD1. The CDR3 starts with the cysteine, ends with the phenylalanine, and has 14 residues. Left in the record is the CDR3 DNA by itself, 42 bases read in frame from the first base. CDR1 SGHAT and CDR2 FQNNGV are derived from the germline V gene. Trimming takes 4 bases off V and 5 bases off J; junction bases not matched to a gene: 5.